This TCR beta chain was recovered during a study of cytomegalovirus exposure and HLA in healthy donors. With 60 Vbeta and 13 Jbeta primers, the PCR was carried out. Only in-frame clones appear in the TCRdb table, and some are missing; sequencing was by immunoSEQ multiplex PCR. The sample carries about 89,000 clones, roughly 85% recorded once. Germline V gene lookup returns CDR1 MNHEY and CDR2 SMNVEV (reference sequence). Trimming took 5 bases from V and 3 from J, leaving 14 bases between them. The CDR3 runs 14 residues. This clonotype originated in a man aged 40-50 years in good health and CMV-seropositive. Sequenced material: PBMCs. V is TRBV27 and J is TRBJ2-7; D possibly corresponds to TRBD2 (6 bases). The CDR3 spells CASSGPGDVYEQYF. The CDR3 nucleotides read TGTGCCAGCAGTGGCCCGGGAGACGTCTACGAGCAGTACTTC.